These 32 T cell receptor beta chains originate from one sample sequenced in a study of Graves' ophthalmopathy and Graves' hyperthyroidism. Researchers took RNA transcripts and amplified TCR beta CDR3 regions from them. First-round RT-PCR employed HTBI primers, with a second-round multiplex PCR after it. TCRdb fed the multiplex PCR reads into MiXCR, producing one record per CDR3 protein. The repertoire has roughly 700,000 distinct CDR3 sequences, 35% to 50% of them found once; the top ten carry approximately 46%. Sequenced: peripheral blood. Receptor source: an adult man with Graves' ophthalmopathy.

This clonotype was seen only a few times. The chain has TRBV7-2 and TRBJ2-7; 8 nucleotides agree with TRBD1. This CDR3 is 14 amino acids long. Germline assignment: CDR1 SGHTA and CDR2 FQGNSA. J gave up 6 bases and V 4 bases, and 8 bases lay outside the gene matches. The CDR3 DNA reads as TGTGCCAGCAGCTCGCCGGGACAGGTTACCGAGCAGTACTTC. It yields the protein CASSSPGQVTEQYF.

Many counts were recorded for this clonotype. This chain connects TRBV24-1 to TRBJ1-2; D gene ambiguous. V dropped 3 bases and J dropped 7 bases, with 11 bases sitting between them. The germline CDR1 and CDR2 sequences are KGHDR and SFDVKD. The CDR3 is 13 residues long. This CDR3 is CATSDTAWVGYTF. The CDR3, as DNA: TGTGCCACCAGTGATACGGCGTGGGTTGGCTACACCTTC.

Comments on this clonotype: A single base separates this from a much larger clone, so it may be a read error. The chain employs TRBV2 and TRBJ1-2; possible D gene TRBD1, 5 bases. This CDR3 is built from 13 residues. Germline loops: CDR1 SNHLY, CDR2 FYNNEI. CDR3 sequence reads: CASSDGALDGYIF. The CDR3 bases are TGTGCCAGCAGTGACGGGGCTTTAGATGGCTACATCTTC. The full variable domain, its missing parts supplied by reference TRBV2 and TRBJ1-2, is EPEVTQTPSHQVTQMGQEVILRCVPISNHLYFYWYRQILGQKVEFLVSFYNNEISEKSEIFDDQFSVERPDGSNFTLKIRSTKLEDSAMYFCASSDGALDGYIFGSGTRLTVV.

This chain joins TRBV7-9 and TRBJ2-5; TRBD2 matches 12 bases. The J call may not be correct, given that the DNA end is closer to TRBJ2-1. Germline values: CDR1 SEHNR, CDR2 FQNEAQ (reference sequence). The CDR3 has 16 amino acids. Here the CDR3 DNA reads TGTGCCAGCAGCTTCCTTGGGCTAGCGGGGGGGAATGAGCAGTTCTTC. It is translated as CASSFLGLAGGNEQFF.

Concerning this clonotype: A read error may explain this, as a much larger clone is one base away. The chain uses TRBV24-1 and TRBJ1-5, with D maybe TRBD1 (5 bases). Germline V lookup: CDR1 KGHDR, CDR2 SFDVKD. The CDR3 totals 13 residues. The CDR3 loop is CASSYGQGLPQHF. The CDR3 DNA reads as TGTGCCAGCAGTTATGGGCAGGGCCTGCCCCAGCATTTT.

CDR3 sequence: CASSLTPGQGAYEQYF. The CDR3 DNA follows: TGTGCCAGCAGCTTAACCCCGGGCCAGGGTGCCTACGAGCAGTACTTC. This chain connects TRBV7-2 to TRBJ2-7, with a weak D call TRBD1 (5 bases). The CDR3 spans 16 residues. The V gene's germline CDR1 is SGHTA and CDR2 FQGNSA. V shed 2 bases and J shed 2 bases, with 16 bases lying between them.

The rearrangement joins TRBV7-2 to TRBJ1-4; unclear D gene. Trimming took off 2 bases at V and 8 bases at J, with 9 bases between the two ends. The germline V gene has CDR1 SGHTA and CDR2 FQGNSA. This CDR3 region has 13 residues. The DNA for the CDR3 is TGTGCCAGCAGCTTAAGGCCACTGGAAAAACTGTTTTTT. As protein: CASSLRPLEKLFF.

Comment on this clonotype: Since no conserved phenylalanine or tryptophan closes the CDR3, a read error is the likely cause. No DNA is shown, since the ends of the CDR3 on it are uncertain; the CDR3 is the one TCRdb lists. This chain joins TRBV29-1 and TRBJ2-2; TRBD1 was called by the table and not checked on the DNA. From its first to its last residue, the CDR3 has 16 amino acids. From germline, CDR1 is SQVTM and CDR2 ANQGSEA. CDR3 sequence: CSVDSSGGADTGELLL.

On this clonotype: A read error may account for a junction end that differs from germline. The V gene is TRBV24-1, the J gene TRBJ1-5; 11 bases fit TRBD1. The CDR3 is made up of 17 amino acids. Germline CDR1 reads KGHDR; CDR2 reads SFDVKD. DNA of the CDR3: TGTGCCAGCAGTTTCGCCGGGACAGGGGGGGTCAATCAGCCCCAGCATTTT. Its protein product is CASSFAGTGGVNQPQHF.

In this sample, this clonotype turned up a few times. This chain connects TRBV6-5 to TRBJ1-1, with 7 bases identical to TRBD1. Germline CDR1 reads MNHEY; CDR2 reads SVGAGI. V lost 6 bases, J lost 10 bases, and 5 bases stayed unmatched. The CDR3 has 11 amino acids. The CDR3 loop is CASRATGLAFF. The CDR3 DNA reads TGTGCCAGCAGGGCGACAGGGTTAGCTTTCTTT.

V and J are TRBV5-1 and TRBJ1-2; D ambiguous. Germline CDR1 SGHRS, CDR2 YFSETQ. Trimming removed 4 bases at V and 4 bases at J, with 17 bases between. This CDR3 contains 15 residues. CDR3 sequence: CASSPRTAAAYGYTF. In nucleotides, the CDR3 is TGCGCCAGCAGCCCCCGGACCGCAGCGGCCTATGGCTACACCTTC.

The V and J genes are TRBV19 and TRBJ1-6; unclear D gene. Looked up from germline, CDR1 is LNHDA and CDR2 is SQIVND (reference sequence). Trimming stripped 1 base from V and 9 bases from J, with 10 bases between. The CDR3 is 14 amino acids. CDR3 loop: CASSIGGRVSPLHF. In DNA, the CDR3 is TGTGCCAGTAGTATAGGGGGTCGGGTTTCACCCCTCCACTTT.

This clonotype was counted at least ten times. The chain combines TRBV15 with TRBJ2-7; D unresolved. The CDR3 covers 13 residues. Per the germline V gene, CDR1 is LNHNV and CDR2 is YYDKDF (reference sequence). The V end was cut by 5 bases, the J end by 6 bases, with 14 bases between. The CDR3 DNA reads TGTGCCACCAGCCTCGAGGCTGTGGGCGAGCAGTACTTC. This codes for CATSLEAVGEQYF.

Details on this clonotype: This may come from a read error, since a much larger clone is one base off. V is TRBV7-9 and J is TRBJ1-3; D ambiguous. The CDR3 spans 14 residues. The germline CDR1 and CDR2 sequences are SEHNR and FQNEAQ (reference sequence). The CDR3 loop reads CASSSQHSGNTVYF. The DNA of the CDR3 is TGTGCCAGCAGCTCACAGCACTCTGGAAACACCGTATATTTT.

This chain links TRBV25-1 with TRBJ2-7; TRBD1 matches at 8 bases. The CDR3 contains 16 residues. Germline V lookup: CDR1 MGHDK, CDR2 SYGVNS. Unmatched junction bases numbered 16, after V lost 10 bases and J lost 2 bases. Written as DNA, the CDR3 is TGTGCCACCAAGGTCGCAGTAGGGGACAGGACCTACGAGCAGTACTTC. Its protein is CATKVAVGDRTYEQYF.

CDR3 in DNA: TGTGCCAGCAGGCCGGAGTACCAAGAGACCCAGTACTTC. This encodes CASRPEYQETQYF. The chain joins TRBV6-2 or TRBV6-3 to TRBJ2-5; D gene ambiguous. V dropped 6 bases and J dropped 0 bases, with 8 bases sitting between them. This CDR3 contains 13 residues. Germline CDR1 and CDR2: MNHEY and SVGEGT.

This clonotype was counted a few times. The chain carries TRBV19 and TRBJ2-2; tentative D call: TRBD1 (5 bases). The V end lost 6 bases, the J end lost 0 bases, and 14 bases lay between the germline ends. The V gene's germline CDR1 is LNHDA and CDR2 SQIVND (reference sequence). This CDR3 is built from 16 residues. CDR3 sequence reads: CASSQGMTANTGELFF. DNA for the CDR3: TGTGCCAGTAGCCAGGGTATGACGGCGAACACCGGGGAGCTGTTTTTT.

A few counts support this clonotype. V gene TRBV20-1 combines with J gene TRBJ1-5, with 9 bases lining up with TRBD1. Germline trimming cut 2 bases from V and 4 bases from J; bases unmatched to any gene: 6. Germline V gene data show CDR1 as DFQATT and CDR2 as SNEGSKA (reference sequence). The CDR3 runs 15 residues. The CDR3 region has the DNA TGCAGTGCTAGACTACAGGGGGCGCGGAATCAGCCCCAGCATTTT. This codes for CSARLQGARNQPQHF.

The rearrangement links TRBV11-2 to TRBJ1-1; D is unclear. Trimming removed 0 bases at V and 7 bases at J, with 9 bases between. The CDR3 is 13 amino acids. Germline CDR1 and CDR2: SGHAT and FQNNGV. The CDR3 protein is CASSLDRDDEAFF. For the CDR3, the DNA is TGTGCCAGCAGCTTAGATCGCGACGATGAAGCTTTCTTT.

This clonotype appeared a few times. The V gene is TRBV9, the J gene TRBJ1-4, with D perhaps matching TRBD1 (5 bases). This CDR3 is built from 15 residues. CDR1 and CDR2 from the germline V gene are SGDLS and YYNGEE. Trimming removed 3 bases at V and 4 bases at J, with 13 bases between. CDR3 coding DNA: TGTGCCAGCAGCGCCTACGGGACCAGTAATGAAAAACTGTTTTTT. Protein product: CASSAYGTSNEKLFF.

A word on this clonotype: Given a much more abundant clone one base away, this may be a read error. The V call is TRBV11-2, the J call TRBJ2-7; 10 bases match TRBD2. The CDR3 contains 15 residues. CDR1 and CDR2 (germline): SGHAT, FQNNGV. The CDR3 here is CASSLEVAGGYEQCF. The CDR3 DNA sequence: TGTGCCAGCAGCTTAGAGGTAGCGGGGGGTTACGAGCAGTGCTTC.

This clonotype was detected only once. This chain joins TRBV29-1 and TRBJ1-2; D perhaps matches TRBD1 (6 bases). The V end was cut by 6 bases, the J end by 0 bases, with 14 bases between. CDR1 and CDR2 (germline): SQVTM, ANQGSEA. This CDR3 is built from 14 residues. CDR3 sequence: CSVATGPANYGYTF. DNA for the CDR3: TGCAGCGTCGCCACAGGGCCCGCTAACTATGGCTACACCTTC.

A word on this clonotype: A single base separates this from a much larger clone, so it may be a read error. The gene calls are TRBV6-1 and TRBJ2-5, with TRBD1 as a possible D gene (5 bases). The CDR3 spans 14 residues. With 6 bases removed from V and 0 bases from J, the gap between germline ends came to 11 bases. Germline lookup yields CDR1 MNHNS and CDR2 SASEGT. CDR3 sequence: CASSPTDYQETQYF. In DNA, the CDR3 is TGTGCCAGCAGCCCGACAGATTACCAAGAGACCCAGTACTTC.

The V call is TRBV19, the J call TRBJ2-2; TRBD1 aligns across 7 bases. Germline-derived CDR1 and CDR2 are LNHDA and SQIVND (reference sequence). The CDR3 covers 15 residues. The V and J ends lost 3 bases and 6 bases, in that order; junction bases with no gene match: 7. The CDR3 coding sequence is TGTGCCAGTAGTATCCCGGGACAGAGAGCCGGGGAGCTGTTTTTT. Translating it yields CASSIPGQRAGELFF. The whole variable domain, filled in from reference TRBV19 and TRBJ2-2, reads DGGITQSPKYLFRKEGQNVTLSCEQNLNHDAMYWYRQDPGQGLRLIYYSQIVNDFQKGDIAEGYSVSREKKESFPLTVTSAQKNPTAFYLCASSIPGQRAGELFFGEGSRLTVL.

In its sample, this clonotype was seen many times. The rearrangement links TRBV29-1 to TRBJ1-4, with 8 bases aligning to TRBD1. Trimming at V came to 7 bases and at J to 6 bases, leaving 4 bases not matched to a gene. CDR3 length: 12 amino acids. CDR1 and CDR2 (germline): SQVTM, ANQGSEA. CDR3 in amino acids: CSGGQGYEKLFF. Written as DNA, the CDR3 is TGCAGCGGCGGACAGGGATATGAAAAACTGTTTTTT.

The count of this clonotype is one. This chain links TRBV7-9 with TRBJ2-5; TRBD2 matches at 9 bases. There are 13 residues in the CDR3. V shed 5 bases and J 5 bases; nucleotides not matched to a gene: 3. Germline CDR1 and CDR2: SEHNR and FQNEAQ (reference sequence). The CDR3 region has the DNA TGTGCCAGCAGCAAGGGACTAGCTGAGACCCAGTACTTC. Amino acids: CASSKGLAETQYF.

The rearrangement joins TRBV19 to TRBJ1-2; D is possibly TRBD1 (5 bases). Germline V gives CDR1 LNHDA, CDR2 SQIVND (reference sequence). The CDR3 length is 11 residues. Trimming pared 3 bases from V and 7 bases from J, leaving 6 bases between. In nucleotides, the CDR3 is TGTGCCAGTAGTATCGACAGTGGCTACACCTTC. Encoded protein: CASSIDSGYTF.

This clonotype occurred once. Germline and junction disagree at one end, which may indicate a read error. The rearrangement joins TRBV25-1 to TRBJ1-6; a weak D match, TRBD1 (5 bases). Germline-derived CDR1 and CDR2 are MGHDK and SYGVNS. The CDR3 is made up of 13 amino acids. CDR3 bases: TGTGCCAGCAGTTTCCGGGGCTCTTCACCCCCCCACTTT. Residues: CASSFRGSSPPHF.

There are a few counts of this clonotype. The rearrangement uses TRBV2 and TRBJ2-5; either TRBD1 or TRBD2 may fit D (5 bases each). The CDR3 loop spans 12 amino acids. CDR1 and CDR2 (germline): SNHLY, FYNNEI. V lost 1 base to trimming and J lost 6 bases, with 6 bases between them. The CDR3 loop reads CASSEGGQTQYF. DNA for the CDR3: TGTGCCAGCAGTGAAGGGGGACAGACCCAGTACTTC.

The table lists this clonotype with many counts. J is TRBJ2-6 and V is TRBV12-3 or TRBV12-4; possibly TRBD1 for D (6 bases). With 5 bases removed from V and 2 bases from J, the gap between germline ends came to 10 bases. CDR3 length: 15 amino acids. The CDR3 protein is CASSPYRAGANVLTF. The CDR3 DNA reads as TGTGCCAGCAGTCCGTACAGGGCTGGGGCCAACGTCCTGACTTTC.

This clonotype showed up many times. The chain joins TRBV12-3 or TRBV12-4 to TRBJ2-5; D not certain. V was clipped by 6 bases and J by 0 bases, with 8 bases between them. This CDR3 has 13 amino acids. The chain's CDR3 is CASSDTNQETQYF. The CDR3 DNA is TGTGCCAGCAGCGACACTAACCAAGAGACCCAGTACTTC.

The CDR3 DNA reads as TGTGCCATCATGGGACAGCAAAACTATGGCTACACCTTC. Its translation is CAIMGQQNYGYTF. V and J are TRBV10-3 and TRBJ1-2; 7 nucleotides line up with TRBD1. This CDR3 has 13 amino acids. The germline CDR1 and CDR2 sequences are ENHRY and SYGVKD. Trimming at V came to 7 bases and at J to 2 bases, leaving 4 bases not matched to a gene.